This TCR beta chain was found in a study of T-cell reconstitution after alpha-beta-depleted transplantation in children (dated by TCRdb to the mid-2010s). Study-level background: Using TCR repertoire profiling, the study quantitatively followed how T-cell immune reconstitution unfolded in children after TCRalphabeta/CD19-depleted allogeneic hematopoietic cell transplantation. The paper as a whole reports these results and caveats: The apparently early alphabetaT-cell count recovery about two months after transplant was reportedly dependent on only several hundred rapidly expanded clones derived from non-depleted graft cells. In some patients, the high TCRbeta diversity seen at day 60 was put down to recipient T cells and intrathymic progenitors that had survived conditioning. The frequencies of hyperexpanded clones fell over the following months, and after one year, T-cell counts and TCRbeta diversity were mostly attributed to newly produced T cells.

The library relied on PCR. Sequencing used an Illumina HiSeq 2500. TCR libraries were prepared with molecular barcoding, using unique molecular identifiers to normalize TCRbeta repertoire quantification. TCRdb applied fastp at Q25 and MiXCR to the public reads, then kept only in-frame beta chains. Entries are consolidated by CDR3 protein sequence, retaining the most common genes and DNA. The sample records about 580,000 distinct CDR3 sequences, 23% of which are singletons. The ten largest account for roughly 15% of the sample. Details on this clonotype: The antigen it binds to is not known. No much larger clone is present one base from it, and per-base qualities are unavailable.

This specimen's treatment or condition label, interpreted: allogeneic hematopoietic cell transplantation with graft depleted of TCRalphabeta T cells and CD19 B cells. TCRalphabeta/CD19-depleted allogeneic hematopoietic cell grafts were given to the transplant recipients, all of whom were children. This clonotype was sampled from a boy in the first two years of life who had a stem cell transplant for acute myeloid leukemia, so the T cells may come from the graft donor. This specimen was PBMCs, mostly from graft donor cells, taken 360 days after TCRalphabeta/CD19-depleted stem cell transplant.

The DNA reads TGTGCCAGCAGCCCGCGGGGAATGCAAGAGACCCAGTACTTC. This sequence encodes CASSPRGMQETQYF. Here the chain combines TRBV7-9 and TRBJ2-5; the best D guess is TRBD2, with 6 bases matching. The CDR3 runs 14 amino acids, cysteine and phenylalanine included. The kept DNA is CDR3 alone, 42 bases in frame from the first base. At the junction V is shortened by 5 bases and J by 2 bases, with 12 bases in between. CDR1 SEHNR and CDR2 FQNEAQ were looked up in the germline V gene (reference sequence). With the rest looked up from the reference TRBV7-9 and TRBJ2-5 genes rather than sequenced, the full variable domain is DTGVSQNPRHKITKRGQNVTFRCDPISEHNRLYWYRQTLGQGPEFLTYFQNEAQLEKSRLLSDRFSAERPKGSFSTLEIQRTEQGDSAMYLCASSPRGMQETQYFGPGTRLLVL.